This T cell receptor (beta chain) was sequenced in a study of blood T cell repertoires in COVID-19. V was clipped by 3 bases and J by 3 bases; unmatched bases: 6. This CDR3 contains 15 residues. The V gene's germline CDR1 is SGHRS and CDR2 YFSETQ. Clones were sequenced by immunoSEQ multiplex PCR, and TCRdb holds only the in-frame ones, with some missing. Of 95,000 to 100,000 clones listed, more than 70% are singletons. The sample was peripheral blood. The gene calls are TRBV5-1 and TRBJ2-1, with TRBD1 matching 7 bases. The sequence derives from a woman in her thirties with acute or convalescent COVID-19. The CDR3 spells CASSSKGADYNEQFF. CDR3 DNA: TGCGCCAGCAGCTCCAAGGGGGCCGACTACAATGAGCAGTTCTTC.